A selection of T cell receptor beta chains follows, all from one sample in a study of B cell selection in AIRE deficiency. Here immunoSEQ multiplex PCR was the method, and the copy in TCRdb shows in-frame clones only, minus some. Among around 22,000 clones listed, about nine tenths were seen once. Sequenced material: CD4+CD25+ Tregs sorted from PBMCs. These receptors all stem from a human donor in good health. Each CDR3 is given without its conserved first and last residue.

12	TRBJ2-5	TRBV15	ATSSAPSRETQY
13	TRBJ2-5	TRBV6-1	ASSEASGRVETQY
11	TRBJ1-3	TRBV9	ASSSRHEDTIY
16	TRBJ2-1	TRBV7-3	ASSPRTSGRTGYNEQF
15	TRBJ2-4	TRBV7-9	ASSHSGTGVAKNIQY
15	TRBJ2-3	TRBV7-9	ASSFPRQGASTDTQY
13	TRBJ2-7	TRBV7-3	ASSPLAGSAYEQY
13	TRBJ2-1	TRBV5-1	ASSLFRTSYNEQF
13	TRBJ1-1	TRBV5-4	ASSSAMNRVGEAF
10	TRBJ2-5	TRBV7-9	ASSLRWGTQY
15	TRBJ1-3	TRBV7-6	ASSQGTGGYVGNTIY
13	TRBJ2-1	TRBV6-6	ASSFPGTGFHEQF
12	TRBJ2-1	TRBV7-9	ASSLGGFDNEQF
14	TRBJ2-3	TRBV6-6	ASSYSAGRSTDTQY
12	TRBJ1-5	TRBV5-5	ASSFSGFNQPQH
16	TRBJ2-5	TRBV5-1	ASSLGGTSGVRGETQY
11	TRBJ1-1	TRBV6-6	ASSYDREGGAF
13	TRBJ2-5	TRBV27	ASRRGQGASETQY
14	TRBJ2-6	TRBV5-1	ASSLRGPTGANVLT
11	TRBJ2-1	TRBV2	ASRQGVSNEQF
16	TRBJ2-5	TRBV30	ARSVKYVGLAGGETQY
11	TRBJ2-7	TRBV10-1	ASSELLGSEQY
11	TRBJ2-3	TRBV7-9	ASSLGGLDTQY
13	TRBJ1-2	TRBV5-5	ASSLAGMSFYGYT
12	TRBJ2-7	TRBV5-1	ASSLWGQEAEQY
12	TRBJ2-7	TRBV6-6	ASSAVPFSYEQY
12	TRBJ2-5	TRBV12-2	ASRETGDQETQY
11	TRBJ1-3	TRBV4-1	ASSQDKGSTIY
13	TRBJ2-4	TRBV10-3	AISNSGGAKNIQY
12	TRBJ2-7	TRBV4-2	ASSSGLAAYEQY